The clone carrying this T cell receptor beta chain was seen repeatedly, ten times or more. CDR3 length: 12 amino acids. Trimming stripped 3 bases from V and 5 bases from J, with 8 bases between. Germline loops: CDR1 LNHNV, CDR2 YYDKDF (reference sequence). These data are taken from a study of T cells in Graves' hyperthyroidism and ophthalmopathy. It was RNA transcripts that yielded the amplified TCR beta CDR3 regions. HTBI primers were employed in a first-round RT-PCR of the TCR CDR3. TCRdb passed the multiplex PCR reads through MiXCR, listing each CDR3 protein once. The table records 300,000 to 500,000 distinct CDR3 sequences, around 15% of them present only once.

Material: blood. V usage is TRBV15 and J usage is TRBJ2-7; no definite D call. The TCR was taken from a man aged 45-65 years with Graves' ophthalmopathy. The CDR3 sequence is CATSRSGNEQYF. DNA for the CDR3: TGTGCCACCAGCAGGTCAGGAAACGAGCAGTACTTC.